The table lists the clone carrying this TCR beta chain with a few counts. Its antigen is not identified. The data are from a study of T cell repertoires in cytomegalovirus infection. TCRdb passed the reads through MiXCR, listing each CDR3 protein once. The sample consists of roughly 280,000 distinct CDR3 sequences, roughly 21% of them appearing once. The V and J ends lost 0 bases and 7 bases respectively, with 12 bases between them. The CDR3 consists of 14 residues. CDR1 is MGHRA, CDR2 YSYEKL, per germline. Study-level results: Ex vivo, HLA-C-restricted CMV-specific TCR beta clonotypes prevailed over the rest of the response.

The rearrangement links TRBV4-1 to TRBJ1-1, with D unresolved. The starting material was cultured PBMCs, obtained from culture after CMV antigen stimulation. The clonotype was recovered from a human donor in good health (CMV status not recorded). Some clones in this sample may be carry-over from other donors' samples. The CDR3 DNA follows: TGCGCCAGCAGCCAAGAAGGCTGGACGGATGAAGCTTTCTTT. This gives the protein CASSQEGWTDEAFF.